The 22 T cell receptor beta chains below come from one sample, sequenced in a study of blood T cell repertoires in COVID-19. Sequenced by immunoSEQ multiplex PCR; TCRdb stores in-frame clones only, minus some. This sample has under 300,000 clones, with approximately 84% found just once. The specimen sequenced was PBMCs or T cells enriched from blood (not recorded which). The origin of the receptors is a woman aged 45-59 years who had been exposed to COVID-19.

The rearrangement uses TRBV5-4 and TRBJ2-7; D possibly corresponds to TRBD1 (5 bases). Looked up from germline, CDR1 is SGHNT and CDR2 is YYREEE (reference sequence). The CDR3 totals 16 residues. V lost 0 bases to trimming and J lost 0 bases, with 13 bases between them. The CDR3 bases are TGTGCCAGCAGCTTGGCCTTAGGGGCGGTCTCCTACGAGCAGTACTTC. This codes for CASSLALGAVSYEQYF. The variable domain in full, with the rest retrieved from reference TRBV5-4 and TRBJ2-7, is ETGVTQSPTHLIKTRGQQVTLRCSSQSGHNTVSWYQQALGQGPQFIFQYYREEENGRGNFPPRFSGLQFPNYSSELNVNALELDDSALYLCASSLALGAVSYEQYFGPGTRLTVT.

This sequence joins TRBV2 and TRBJ1-2; D remains unclear. Germline CDR1 is SNHLY and CDR2 is FYNNEI. Trimming removed 6 bases from V and 0 bases from J, with 11 bases in between. CDR3 length: 14 residues. CDR3 region: CASRDIRTNYGYTF. The DNA for the CDR3 is TGTGCCAGCAGAGACATTCGGACTAACTATGGCTACACCTTC.

This clone was picked up one time. The chain recombines TRBV10-3 with TRBJ1-1, with TRBD1 matching 7 bases. The CDR3 contains 12 residues. V shed 10 bases, J shed 3 bases, and the junction held 5 bases outside the gene matches. Germline CDR1 ENHRY, CDR2 SYGVKD. CDR3 DNA: TGTGCCAGCCAGGGGGTGGACACTGAAGCTTTCTTT. It encodes CASQGVDTEAFF.

The V call is TRBV19, the J call TRBJ1-2, with 10 bases fitting TRBD1. CDR1 and CDR2 from the germline V gene are LNHDA and SQIVND (reference sequence). V trimming: 11 bases; J trimming: 10 bases; junction bases outside the gene matches: 13. This CDR3 contains 13 residues. Here the CDR3 DNA reads TGTGCCTCATCGGGACAGGGGATAGGTCCCTACACCTTC. Translated, it gives CASSGQGIGPYTF.

V is TRBV19 and J is TRBJ1-2; no firm D call. The CDR3 is 12 amino acids. Germline V gene sequence: CDR1 LNHDA, CDR2 SQIVND (reference sequence). The V end lost 10 bases, the J end lost 8 bases, and 17 bases lay between the germline ends. CDR3 amino acids: CATQREVGGYTF. The CDR3, as DNA: TGTGCCACCCAAAGGGAGGTCGGGGGCTACACCTTC.

The chain couples TRBV20-1 to TRBJ1-1; D possibly corresponds to TRBD1 (6 bases). CDR3 length: 11 residues. The V gene's germline CDR1 is DFQATT and CDR2 SNEGSKA (reference sequence). V was pared by 6 bases and J by 6 bases, with 11 bases between. CDR3: CSATRGSEAFF. The CDR3 bases are TGCAGTGCCACTAGGGGGTCTGAAGCTTTCTTT.

The chain recombines TRBV5-1 with TRBJ2-7; 9 bases are a match to TRBD1. With V trimmed by 2 bases and J by 4 bases, 4 bases remained unmatched. The CDR3 spans 14 residues. Germline values: CDR1 SGHRS, CDR2 YFSETQ. DNA of the CDR3: TGCGCCAGCAGCTTCCGACAGGGGGGGTACGAGCAGTACTTC. It specifies CASSFRQGGYEQYF.

This chain links TRBV11-3 with TRBJ1-1; D uncertain. The germline gives CDR1 SGHNT, CDR2 YENEEA. This CDR3 is 13 amino acids long. Trimming removed 2 bases from V and 11 bases from J, with 15 bases in between. Written as DNA, the CDR3 is TGTGCCAGCAGCTTAACCGGGATCAGCGAGGCTTTCTTT. Its protein is CASSLTGISEAFF.

This clone is a singleton in its sample. The chain is built from TRBV28 and TRBJ1-5, with a tentative D call TRBD1 (6 bases). Germline V gene lookup returns CDR1 MDHEN and CDR2 SYDVKM. Trimming pared 5 bases from V and 3 bases from J, leaving 14 bases between. The CDR3 is 15 amino acids. The CDR3 loop is CASSPGGTHNQPQHF. The CDR3 region has the DNA TGTGCCAGCAGTCCCGGGGGGACACACAATCAGCCCCAGCATTTT. The full variable domain, its missing parts supplied by reference TRBV28 and TRBJ1-5, is DVKVTQSSRYLVKRTGEKVFLECVQDMDHENMFWYRQDPGLGLRLIYFSYDVKMKEKGDIPEGYSVSREKKERFSLILESASTNQTSMYLCASSPGGTHNQPQHFGDGTRLSIL.

This clone has only one observation. The V call is TRBV2, the J call TRBJ2-7; a possible D gene is TRBD1 (6 bases). The germline V gene has CDR1 SNHLY and CDR2 FYNNEI. CDR3 length equals 15 residues. V gave up 4 bases and J gave up 0 bases, with 13 bases separating them. CDR3 in DNA: TGTGCCAGCAGTGTACAGGGCCTGAGCTCCTACGAGCAGTACTTC. Its translation: CASSVQGLSSYEQYF.

The rearrangement links TRBV5-5 to TRBJ1-3, with D possibly TRBD1 on 6 matching bases. V was shortened by 5 bases and J by 4 bases, with 16 bases between the two germline ends. CDR1 is SGHKS and CDR2 is YYEKEE in the germline V gene (reference sequence). This CDR3 spans 15 amino acids. The DNA of the CDR3 is TGTGCCAGCAGTTCTCCAGGGGAAATGGGAAACACCATATATTTT. Amino acids: CASSSPGEMGNTIYF. Full variable domain (missing parts from reference TRBV5-5 and TRBJ1-3): DAGVTQSPTHLIKTRGQQVTLRCSPISGHKSVSWYQQVLGQGPQFIFQYYEKEERGRGNFPDRFSARQFPNYSSELNVNALLLGDSALYLCASSSPGEMGNTIYFGEGSWLTVV.

The CDR3 DNA reads TGTGCCAGCTCACCTCAGGGTAGAGACACTGAAGCTTTCTTT. This encodes CASSPQGRDTEAFF. J is TRBJ1-1 and V is TRBV18; tentative D call: TRBD1 (5 bases). CDR1 and CDR2 (germline): KGHSH, LQKENI. Between the trimmed V and J ends, which lost 3 bases and 3 bases, there was a span of 11 bases. The CDR3 covers 14 residues.

This sequence joins TRBV11-2 and TRBJ2-3; TRBD2 matches 8 bases. There are 16 residues in the CDR3. The germline gives CDR1 SGHAT, CDR2 FQNNGV. V shed 3 bases, J shed 6 bases, and the junction held 11 bases outside the gene matches. CDR3 DNA: TGTGCCAGCAGCTTGTTTCGTTCGGGGGGGCGTGATACGCAGTATTTT. Its protein is CASSLFRSGGRDTQYF.

The chain has TRBV12-3 or TRBV12-4 and TRBJ1-1; TRBD1 matches 7 bases. The V segment lost 3 bases and the J segment 10 bases; nucleotides outside the gene matches: 5. The CDR3 loop spans 12 amino acids. The DNA of the CDR3 is TGTGCCAGCAGTTTCCCAGGGGGTGGAGCTTTCTTT. Its protein is CASSFPGGGAFF.

The V gene is TRBV24-1, the J gene TRBJ1-5; D is unclear. The CDR3 totals 14 residues. Trimming removed 4 bases from V and 5 bases from J, with 11 bases in between. Looked up from germline, CDR1 is KGHDR and CDR2 is SFDVKD. The CDR3 DNA sequence: TGTGCCACCAGTGACCCCTATCTGGATCAGCCCCAGCATTTT. Its protein is CATSDPYLDQPQHF.

J is TRBJ1-3 and V is TRBV7-2, with TRBD1 as a possible D gene (5 bases). The CDR3 runs to 15 residues. Trimming left V 5 bases short and J 2 bases short, with 13 bases between. CDR1 SGHTA and CDR2 FQGNSA come from the germline V gene. CDR3 DNA: TGTGCCAGCAGCCCCCCGCAGGGCGCTGGAAACACCATATATTTT. Encoded protein: CASSPPQGAGNTIYF.

The genes are TRBV19 and TRBJ1-5; tentative D call: TRBD1 (6 bases). The CDR3 contains 16 residues. Per the germline V gene, CDR1 is LNHDA and CDR2 is SQIVND (reference sequence). V dropped 6 bases and J dropped 2 bases, with 17 bases sitting between them. The CDR3 is CASSNSGVRGNQPQHF. In DNA form, the CDR3 reads TGTGCCAGTAGCAATTCAGGGGTTCGAGGCAATCAGCCCCAGCATTTT. Supplemented by reference TRBV19 and TRBJ1-5, the full variable domain reads DGGITQSPKYLFRKEGQNVTLSCEQNLNHDAMYWYRQDPGQGLRLIYYSQIVNDFQKGDIAEGYSVSREKKESFPLTVTSAQKNPTAFYLCASSNSGVRGNQPQHFGDGTRLSIL.

The CDR3 DNA is TGTGCCAGCAGCTCAGGACTAGCGGGGCGTGAGCAGTTCTTC. Translation gives CASSSGLAGREQFF. The V call is TRBV5-8, the J call TRBJ2-1; 12 bases map to TRBD2. This CDR3 is built from 14 residues. CDR1 and CDR2 from the germline V gene are SGHTS and YDEGEE. The trim removed 3 bases at V and 9 bases at J, leaving 4 bases unmatched.

The V and J genes are TRBV7-7 and TRBJ2-2; possibly TRBD1 for D (5 bases). Trimming stripped 3 bases from V and 4 bases from J, with 15 bases between. This CDR3 has 16 amino acids. In germline, CDR1 is SSHAT, CDR2 FNYEAQ (reference sequence). The CDR3 DNA is TGTGCCAGCAGCTTTGGTCAGGGAATGGGCACCGGGGAGCTGTTTTTT. This sequence encodes CASSFGQGMGTGELFF.

The chain combines TRBV7-9 with TRBJ2-2, with D perhaps TRBD2 (6 bases). V lost 3 bases and J lost 4, with 9 bases in between. The germline CDR1 and CDR2 sequences are SEHNR and FQNEAQ (reference sequence). The length of the CDR3 is 14 residues. CDR3 in DNA: TGTGCCAGCAGCTTGGGGGACTTCACCGGGGAGCTGTTTTTT. Protein sequence: CASSLGDFTGELFF.

The V call is TRBV5-1, the J call TRBJ2-3; maybe TRBD1 (7 bases). Germline values: CDR1 SGHRS, CDR2 YFSETQ. Trimming removed 1 base at V and 5 bases at J, with 14 bases between. The CDR3 contains 15 residues. CDR3 bases: TGCGCCAGCAGCTTGATTTTGCAGGGGGGAGATACGCAGTATTTT. Translation: CASSLILQGGDTQYF.

The chain has TRBV10-3 and TRBJ2-1; the D gene is possibly TRBD2 (6 bases). This CDR3 is 13 amino acids long. Between the trimmed V and J ends, which lost 7 bases and 8 bases, there was a span of 15 bases. The germline V gene encodes CDR1 ENHRY and CDR2 SYGVKD. The CDR3 spells CAIKTSGLDEQFF. The CDR3, as DNA: TGTGCCATCAAGACTAGTGGGCTCGATGAGCAGTTCTTC.